This TCR beta chain comes out of a study of OX40 agonist ivuxolimab in advanced cancers. About the study: At doses from 0.01 to 10 mg/kg, patients were given intravenous ivuxolimab every 2 weeks. Study-level points and caveats: It was not determined which antigens were specifically recognized by the peripheral T cells that had undergone clonal expansion. Clones of CD4+ and CD8+ blood T cells grew by week 6 at doses of 0.1 to 3.0 mg/kg.

In the case of this clone: What it recognizes is unknown.

Baseline was the first blood sampling point, followed by cycle 4 day 1 and cycle 7 day 1. CDR3 length: 14 amino acids. Trimming at V came to 8 bases and at J to 5 bases, leaving 8 bases not matched to a gene. The germline gives CDR1 SNHLY, CDR2 FYNNEI. Using immunoSEQ multiplex PCR, the repertoire was profiled, and TCRdb retains in-frame clones only, with some absent. The table has about 79,000 clones, less than 95% seen once; the top ten hold less than 0.35%. This TCR was sampled from an adult with an advanced solid tumor such as melanoma, head and neck, liver or kidney cancer. This specimen consisted of CD4+ or CD8+ T cells sorted from blood, obtained in a trial of the OX40 agonist ivuxolimab. This chain uses TRBV2 with TRBJ1-1; 10 nucleotides match TRBD1. CDR3 protein: CASAGQGVGTEAFF. CDR3 nucleotide sequence: TGTGCCAGCGCTGGACAGGGGGTCGGGACTGAAGCTTTCTTT.